A selection of T cell receptor beta chains follows, all from one sample in a study of T cell repertoires in cytomegalovirus infection. TCRdb redid the calling of the reads with MiXCR, one entry per CDR3 protein. The profile shows roughly 990,000 distinct CDR3 sequences, about 33% of them singletons. No antigen has been assigned to these receptors. This specimen consisted of cultured CD8+ T cells from PBMCs, obtained from culture after CMV antigen stimulation. These receptors originate from a human donor in good health (CMV status not recorded). Some clones in this sample may be carry-over from other donors' samples. CDR3s include the opening cysteine and the closing phenylalanine or tryptophan. A D gene is named only where the DNA matches it firmly. Size is stated for part of the rows, as once, few or many counts, or as a class when the clone is expanded.

TRBV7-9	NA	TRBJ2-5	TRBD1	TGTGCCAGCAGCCCTCGACAGGGGGCCGAAGTAGAGACCCAGTACTTC	CASSPRQGAEVETQYF
TRBV7-9	few	TRBJ1-2	NA	TGTGCCAGTACTGACGGGAGCAACTATGGCTACACCTTC	CASTDGSNYGYTF
TRBV6-6	NA	TRBJ2-1	NA	TGTGCCAGCAGTTGGACGGAGGACAGCAATGAGCAGTTCTTC	CASSWTEDSNEQFF
TRBV6-6	NA	TRBJ2-7	TRBD1	TGTGCCAGCAGGAGGGACAGGGGGTTCCACGAGCAGTACTTC	CASRRDRGFHEQYF
TRBV6-1	NA	TRBJ2-7	NA	TGTGCCAGCAATACAGGGCCCACCTACGAGCAGTACTTC	CASNTGPTYEQYF
TRBV12-3/TRBV12-4	NA	TRBJ1-1	NA	TGTGCCAGCAGTTGGCAGGGGACTGTAGCTTTCTTT	CASSWQGTVAFF
TRBV4-1	few	TRBJ1-1	NA	TGCGCCAGCAGCCAGGTACAGGTTACTGAAGCTTTCTTT	CASSQVQVTEAFF
TRBV9	NA	TRBJ2-5	NA	TGTGCCAGCAGCGTAGTTTGGCAAGTCGATGGAAAGACCCAGTACTTC	CASSVVWQVDGKTQYF
TRBV6-2/TRBV6-3	NA	TRBJ1-1	TRBD1	TGTGCCAGCAGAGACAGGGGACAGGGGACACTATTT	CASRDRGQGTLF
TRBV7-9	NA	TRBJ2-1	TRBD2	TGTGCCAGCAGCTCCCTAGTCGCGAGAGAGACTAGCGGGGGGCTCTATGAGCAGTTCTTC	CASSSLVARETSGGLYEQFF
TRBV5-8	many	TRBJ2-7	NA	TGTGCCAGCAGCTGGTCCTACGAGCAGTACTTC	CASSWSYEQYF
TRBV12-3/TRBV12-4	NA	TRBJ2-4	NA	TGTGCCAGCAGTTTTCAGATTGGCAATGGCATTCAGTACTTC	CASSFQIGNGIQYF
TRBV19	many	TRBJ2-3	TRBD2	TGTGCCAGTAGTATCGGGGGGAACACAGATACGCAGTATTTT	CASSIGGNTDTQYF
TRBV20-1	NA	TRBJ1-1	NA	TGCAGTGCTAGTAAGCCGGGACTTGAAGCTTTCTTT	CSASKPGLEAFF
TRBV27	many	TRBJ2-1	TRBD2	TGTGCCAGCAGCTTAAGCGGGGGAGGCTCCTACAATGAGCAGTTCTTC	CASSLSGGGSYNEQFF
TRBV10-2	few	TRBJ1-2	NA	TGCGCCAGCAGACCCGACAGTGCTAACTATGGCTACACCTTC	CASRPDSANYGYTF
TRBV27	NA	TRBJ1-2	NA	TGTGCCAGCAGTTTAGACCGTAGAGGTGGCTACACCTTC	CASSLDRRGGYTF
TRBV10-3	NA	TRBJ1-6	NA	TGTGCCATCAGCGACGTGACAAGGAATTCACCCCTCCACTTT	CAISDVTRNSPLHF
TRBV6-6	few	TRBJ2-1	TRBD1	TGTGCCAGCAGTCACGCCTCCGCCGGGACAGGGGGTTCCTACAATGAGCAGTTCTTC	CASSHASAGTGGSYNEQFF
TRBV28	NA	TRBJ1-6	TRBD1	TGTGCCAGCAGTTTGACAGGGGGTGGCAATTCACCCCTCCACTTT	CASSLTGGGNSPLHF
TRBV6-2/TRBV6-3	NA	TRBJ1-5	NA	TGTGCCAGCAGTTACTCGAGAATGAAGGAAAGGGTTCAGCCCCAGCATTTT	CASSYSRMKERVQPQHF
TRBV12-3/TRBV12-4	NA	TRBJ2-1	TRBD1	TGTGCCAGCAGTTCCCTTCGACAGGGGAACTACAATGAGCAGTTCTTC	CASSSLRQGNYNEQFF
TRBV10-2	NA	TRBJ2-7	NA	TGCGCCACCGCCGACAGGTACTCCTACGAGCAGTACTTC	CATADRYSYEQYF
TRBV5-1	NA	TRBJ1-2	TRBD1	TGCGCCAGCAGCGAGCCAGGGGGCAACTATGGCTACACCTTC	CASSEPGGNYGYTF
TRBV4-2	NA	TRBJ1-5	NA	TGTGCCAGCAGCCAAGATGTTGGTCAGCCCCAGCATTTT	CASSQDVGQPQHF
TRBV7-6	many	TRBJ2-3	NA	TGTGCCAGCAGCTTAGATTTGAGGGGAAGCACAGATACGCAGTATTTT	CASSLDLRGSTDTQYF
TRBV7-2	many	TRBJ2-7	NA	TGTGCCAGCAGCTTAGAGGTTTCCTACGAGCAGTACTTC	CASSLEVSYEQYF
TRBV12-3/TRBV12-4	NA	TRBJ1-1	NA	TGTGCCAGCACCTTAATGGGACATTCTTTTTCGTCTGAAGCTTTCTTT	CASTLMGHSFSSEAFF
TRBV28	NA	TRBJ2-5	TRBD2	TGTGCCAGCAGTTGGACGGGGGGGCCTCAAGAGACCCAGTACTTC	CASSWTGGPQETQYF
TRBV5-5	few	TRBJ1-1	NA	TGTGCCACCCAAGCTTGGAAGGGGGTCGGCACTGAAGCTTTCTTT	CATQAWKGVGTEAFF
TRBV10-3	NA	TRBJ2-7	TRBD1	TGTGCCATCAGTGAGGCAGGGGGCGGGTACGAGCAGTACTTC	CAISEAGGGYEQYF
TRBV9	few	TRBJ2-4	TRBD1	TGTGCCAGCAGCCCCCGGGACAGGGGGTCGGGCAAAAACATTCAGTACTTC	CASSPRDRGSGKNIQYF
TRBV5-1	few	TRBJ2-6	TRBD1	TGCGCCAGCAGTTTCACCGACAGGGCTGGGGCCAACGTCCTGACTTTC	CASSFTDRAGANVLTF
TRBV6-5	NA	TRBJ1-3	NA	TGTGCCAGCAGTTACTTCGCCCCTTCGGGATCTGGAAACACCATATATTTT	CASSYFAPSGSGNTIYF
TRBV7-6	NA	TRBJ2-6	TRBD2	TGTGCCAGCAGCCTTCCGGGACGGGGGGGTTCTGGGGCCAACGTCCTGACTTTC	CASSLPGRGGSGANVLTF
TRBV6-2/TRBV6-3	NA	TRBJ2-2	TRBD2	TGTGCCAGCAGTTACACTACGGGGGGCGGGGAGCTGTTTTTT	CASSYTTGGGELFF
TRBV6-2/TRBV6-3	NA	TRBJ2-2	NA	TGTGCCGCCCATTCAACGGCACAGGGATACACCGGGGAGCTGTTTTTT	CAAHSTAQGYTGELFF
TRBV6-5	few	TRBJ2-1	TRBD1	TGTGCCAGCAGTTATGGACAGGTCGGGTCCTACAATGAGCAGTTCTTC	CASSYGQVGSYNEQFF
TRBV6-2/TRBV6-3	few	TRBJ2-1	TRBD2	TGTGCCAGCAGTTACAAGCTAGCGGGGGGTAATGAGCAGTTCTTC	CASSYKLAGGNEQFF
TRBV19	NA	TRBJ2-1	TRBD1	TGTGCCAGTAGTATAATGACAGGGGACAATGAGCAGTTCTTC	CASSIMTGDNEQFF
TRBV7-6	many	TRBJ1-5	NA	TGTGCCAGCAGCTTAGGACAGTATCAGCCCCAGCATTTT	CASSLGQYQPQHF
TRBV28	few	TRBJ1-5	NA	TGTGCCAGCATGACGGCCAGGCCCCTCAATCAGCCCCAGCATTTT	CASMTARPLNQPQHF
TRBV15	NA	TRBJ2-1	NA	TGTGCCACCAGCAGAGAACTAGGGCGCAACGATGAGCAGTTCTTC	CATSRELGRNDEQFF
TRBV7-4	NA	TRBJ2-3	NA	TGTGCCAGCAGCGGGGGGGGCCCCACAGCTACGCAGTATTTT	CASSGGGPTATQYF
TRBV5-6	NA	TRBJ2-1	NA	TGTGCCAGCAGCACAGGTTATCCCTACAATGAGCAGTTCTTC	CASSTGYPYNEQFF
TRBV12-3/TRBV12-4	NA	TRBJ2-2	TRBD2	TGTGCCAGCACCCCCGTGCGGGGGGACACCGGGGAGCTGTTTTTT	CASTPVRGDTGELFF
TRBV4-1	NA	TRBJ2-2	TRBD1	TGCGCCAGCAGCCAAGATAAAACAGGGGTCAACGCCGGGGAGCTGTTTTTT	CASSQDKTGVNAGELFF
TRBV27	few	TRBJ1-2	NA	TGTGCCAGCAGCTCGCTTGGGCCAGCTAACTATGGCTACACCTTC	CASSSLGPANYGYTF
TRBV2	NA	TRBJ1-5	NA	TGTGCCAGCACTATATGGGACTCCAGCAATCAGCCCCAGCATTTT	CASTIWDSSNQPQHF
TRBV10-2	few	TRBJ2-1	TRBD2	TGCGCCAGCAGTGAAGGGAGCGGGGGGATATACAATGAGCAGTTCTTC	CASSEGSGGIYNEQFF
TRBV4-1	few	TRBJ2-2	NA	TGCGCCAGCAGCCAAGCAGCCCCGGGCACCGGGGAGCTGTTTTTT	CASSQAAPGTGELFF
TRBV7-2	many	TRBJ2-5	TRBD1	TGTGCCAGCAGCTTCACAGGGGCCGCGGTAGAGACCCAGTACTTC	CASSFTGAAVETQYF